These 20 T cell receptor beta chains came from one sample sequenced in a study of blood T cell repertoires in COVID-19 (dated by TCRdb to 2020 to 2021). The library relied on the immunoSEQ multiplex PCR assay. The immuneACCESS repertoire file appears here via TCRdb, limited to in-frame rearrangements. These files lack a portion of the clones; in checked studies, under half of the deficit traces to unresolved V genes, and the cause of the others is not known. For this sample there are approximately 260,000 clones; 85% to 90% appear just once. The ten largest clones take up roughly 4% of the sample. The sequencing sample was made of peripheral blood. These receptors came from a man in his late teens or twenties with active or convalescent COVID-19.

This clone was detected only once. The chain carries TRBV24-1 and TRBJ2-7, with D unresolved. The length of the CDR3 is 13 residues. Germline CDR1 is KGHDR and CDR2 is SFDVKD. Trimming took off 7 bases at V and 2 bases at J, with 11 bases between the two ends. In DNA, the CDR3 is TGTGCCACCAGCAAACCTGGAGCCTACGAGCAGTACTTC. This encodes CATSKPGAYEQYF.

This clone occurred once. V and J are TRBV6-5 and TRBJ1-6; D is unclear. Per germline, CDR1 MNHEY and CDR2 SVGAGI. The V end lost 2 bases, the J end lost 7 bases, and 3 bases lay between the germline ends. CDR3 size: 12 residues. The CDR3 protein is CASSYENSPLHF. The CDR3, as DNA: TGTGCCAGCAGTTACGAGAATTCACCCCTCCACTTT.

This chain connects TRBV21-1 to TRBJ2-5; the table assigns TRBD2, which was not confirmed against the DNA. TRBV21-1 is described as a pseudogene. The length of the CDR3 is 14 residues. CDR3 coding DNA: TGTGCCAGCAGCAGAGTCAGGGAGGAAGAGACCCAGTACTTC. Translating it yields CASSRVREEETQYF.

There are a few counts of this clone. The J gene is TRBJ1-5, the V gene TRBV6-2 or TRBV6-3, with 9 bases aligning to TRBD1. The ends lost 2 bases at V and 5 bases at J; junction bases unmatched: 4. The CDR3 has 15 residues. Germline V gives CDR1 MNHEY, CDR2 SVGEGT. CDR3 in amino acids: CASSYRGQGYQPQHF. The CDR3 nucleotides read TGTGCCAGCAGTTACCGGGGACAGGGTTATCAGCCCCAGCATTTT.

The chain recombines TRBV7-2 with TRBJ1-1; tentatively, D is TRBD1 (5 bases). From germline, CDR1 is SGHTA and CDR2 FQGNSA. V lost 2 bases to trimming and J lost 10 bases, with 17 bases between them. The CDR3 is made up of 14 amino acids. The CDR3 DNA is TGTGCCAGCAGCTTATACGGACAAGGGGTAGGAGCTTTCTTT. The encoded protein is CASSLYGQGVGAFF.

The chain couples TRBV25-1 to TRBJ2-1; no firm D call. The CDR3 is 16 amino acids. The germline V gene encodes CDR1 MGHDK and CDR2 SYGVNS. V lost 4 bases to trimming and J lost 0 bases, with 13 bases between them. The CDR3 DNA follows: TGTGCCAGCAGTGGGTTTGCCACGGGCTCCTACAATGAGCAGTTCTTC. The encoded protein is CASSGFATGSYNEQFF.

The J gene is TRBJ2-2, the V gene TRBV4-2; D possibly corresponds to TRBD2 (6 bases). The V gene lost 3 bases and the J gene lost 3 bases, with 14 bases spanning the gap. CDR1 and CDR2 (germline): LGHNA, YNFKEQ. The CDR3 totals 16 residues. CDR3 nucleotide sequence: TGTGCCAGCAGCCAGTCAACGACTAGGGACACCGGGGAGCTGTTTTTT. This gives the protein CASSQSTTRDTGELFF.

Only one count was recorded for this clone. An end of the junction differs from the germline gene, which may be a read error. This chain links TRBV6-1 with TRBJ2-4, with D maybe TRBD2 (6 bases). The CDR3 totals 12 residues. Looked up from germline, CDR1 is MNHNS and CDR2 is SASEGT. The CDR3 bases are TGTGCCAGCAGTGAAGCGGAGGGGACCAGTGGCTTC. This gives the protein CASSEAEGTSGF.

This clone was picked up one time. The V call is TRBV5-4, the J call TRBJ1-3; 12 nucleotides agree with TRBD1. Germline V gene lookup returns CDR1 SGHNT and CDR2 YYREEE (reference sequence). The CDR3 spans 16 residues. The V gene end was trimmed by 4 bases and the J gene end by 3 bases; junction bases not matched to a gene: 5. The CDR3 DNA sequence: TGTGCCAGCAGCCCGGGACAGGGGGCCTATGGAAACACCATATATTTT. Protein product: CASSPGQGAYGNTIYF.

The chain links TRBV12-5 to TRBJ2-1; 8 positions agree with TRBD2. CDR3 length equals 16 residues. From germline, CDR1 is LGHNT and CDR2 FRNRAP. V lost 3 bases, J lost 4 bases, and 8 bases stayed unmatched. CDR3 sequence: CASGFVMTSVYNEQFF. The CDR3 bases are TGTGCTAGTGGTTTTGTAATGACTAGCGTATACAATGAGCAGTTCTTC.

The V call is TRBV13, the J call TRBJ2-2; D unresolved. The V gene lost 5 bases and the J gene lost 5 bases, with 12 bases spanning the gap. CDR3 size: 14 residues. Germline V lookup: CDR1 PRHDT, CDR2 FYEKMQ (reference sequence). The CDR3: CASSPRVMTGELFF. The CDR3 DNA reads TGTGCCAGCAGCCCCCGGGTGATGACCGGGGAGCTGTTTTTT.

The chain links TRBV2 to TRBJ2-5; 9 bases match TRBD2. The length of the CDR3 is 15 residues. Germline trimming cut 6 bases from V and 5 bases from J; bases unmatched to any gene: 10. Germline CDR1 reads SNHLY; CDR2 reads FYNNEI. CDR3 amino acids: CASSETSGPMETQYF. Here the CDR3 DNA reads TGTGCCAGCAGCGAGACTAGCGGCCCCATGGAGACCCAGTACTTC.

Only a few counts were recorded for this clone. The chain is built from TRBV7-9 and TRBJ2-1; 9 bases align to TRBD2. The V and J ends lost 6 bases and 3 bases, in that order; junction bases with no gene match: 3. CDR1 SEHNR and CDR2 FQNEAQ come from the germline V gene (reference sequence). The CDR3 loop spans 14 amino acids. The CDR3 loop is CASRFSGGYNEQFF. DNA of the CDR3: TGTGCCAGCAGGTTTAGCGGGGGCTACAATGAGCAGTTCTTC.

This chain joins TRBV7-6 and TRBJ1-2; D unresolved. V gave up 4 bases and J gave up 0 bases, with 12 bases separating them. CDR3 length equals 15 residues. Germline CDR1 SGHVS, CDR2 FNYEAQ. CDR3 loop: CASSSMNSANYGYTF. The CDR3 DNA is TGTGCCAGCAGCTCGATGAACAGTGCTAACTATGGCTACACCTTC.

This sequence joins TRBV9 and TRBJ2-7; TRBD1 agrees at 9 bases. The trim removed 5 bases at V and 2 bases at J, leaving 5 bases unmatched. Germline lookup yields CDR1 SGDLS and CDR2 YYNGEE. The CDR3 loop spans 14 amino acids. CDR3 nucleotide sequence: TGTGCCAGCAGTGCCGGGACAGGGCCCTACGAGCAGTACTTC. Its translation: CASSAGTGPYEQYF.

V and J are TRBV6-2 or TRBV6-3 and TRBJ2-4; D perhaps matches TRBD2 (7 bases). In germline, CDR1 is MNHEY, CDR2 SVGEGT. Trimming shortened V by 3 bases and J by 2 bases, and 11 bases separated the two germline ends. The CDR3 spans 15 residues. The CDR3 region has the DNA TGTGCCAGCAGTTATAGGGGGGGTACCAAAAACATTCAGTACTTC. Protein product: CASSYRGGTKNIQYF.

The chain combines TRBV19 with TRBJ1-5, with D possibly matching TRBD1 (6 bases). This CDR3 region has 13 residues. Per germline, CDR1 LNHDA and CDR2 SQIVND (reference sequence). Trimming took 8 bases from V and 4 from J, leaving 12 bases between them. CDR3 loop: CASQPTGNQPQHF. The DNA of the CDR3 is TGTGCCAGTCAACCCACAGGGAATCAGCCCCAGCATTTT.

V is TRBV14 and J is TRBJ2-2; 8 bases match TRBD1. The CDR3 runs to 16 residues. Germline loops: CDR1 SGHDN, CDR2 FVKESK. V shed 4 bases, J shed 8 bases, and the junction held 12 bases outside the gene matches. The CDR3 protein is CASSPRVGRGLGELFF. Here the CDR3 DNA reads TGTGCCAGCAGCCCTAGAGTCGGCAGGGGGCTGGGGGAGCTGTTTTTT.

This chain joins TRBV7-9 and TRBJ2-1, with D perhaps TRBD1 (5 bases). V dropped 3 bases and J dropped 10 bases, with 10 bases sitting between them. The CDR3 contains 12 residues. Germline CDR1 and CDR2: SEHNR and FQNEAQ (reference sequence). The CDR3 sequence: CASSFRTPEQFF. CDR3 in DNA: TGTGCCAGCAGCTTCCGGACACCCGAGCAGTTCTTC.

V usage is TRBV9 and J usage is TRBJ2-5; 11 nucleotides line up with TRBD2. Germline V CDR1 and CDR2: SGDLS, YYNGEE. The trim removed 2 bases at V and 4 bases at J, leaving 4 bases unmatched. The CDR3 is 15 residues long. CDR3 in DNA: TGTGCCAGCAGCGTCTCTAGCGGGGGGCCAGAGACCCAGTACTTC. Its translation is CASSVSSGGPETQYF.